This TCR beta chain was captured in a study of CD8 T cells in Susac syndrome. There are 15 residues in the CDR3. CDR1 is SGHVS and CDR2 is FNYEAQ in the germline V gene. V shed 5 bases, J shed 5 bases, and the junction held 11 bases outside the gene matches. Negative isolation yielded the CD8+ and CD4+ T cells, while FACS enriched the TEMRA cells. Random hexamers were used to reverse transcribe roughly 0.45 to 1 ug of RNA. Multiplex immunoSEQ PCR targeted 54 Vbeta and 13 Jbeta TCR beta segments. MiXCR, run by TCRdb on the immunoSEQ multiplex PCR reads, gives a single entry per CDR3 protein. The profile shows around 170,000 distinct CDR3 sequences, around 93% of them singletons.

V gene TRBV7-6 combines with J gene TRBJ2-5; 7 positions match TRBD2. The sample comprised CD8+ T cells from PBMCs. The TCR comes from a human donor with Susac syndrome. CDR3 DNA: TGTGCCAGCAGCCATTGGGGGGGGAGCGGGGAGACCCAGTACTTC. Its protein product is CASSHWGGSGETQYF.